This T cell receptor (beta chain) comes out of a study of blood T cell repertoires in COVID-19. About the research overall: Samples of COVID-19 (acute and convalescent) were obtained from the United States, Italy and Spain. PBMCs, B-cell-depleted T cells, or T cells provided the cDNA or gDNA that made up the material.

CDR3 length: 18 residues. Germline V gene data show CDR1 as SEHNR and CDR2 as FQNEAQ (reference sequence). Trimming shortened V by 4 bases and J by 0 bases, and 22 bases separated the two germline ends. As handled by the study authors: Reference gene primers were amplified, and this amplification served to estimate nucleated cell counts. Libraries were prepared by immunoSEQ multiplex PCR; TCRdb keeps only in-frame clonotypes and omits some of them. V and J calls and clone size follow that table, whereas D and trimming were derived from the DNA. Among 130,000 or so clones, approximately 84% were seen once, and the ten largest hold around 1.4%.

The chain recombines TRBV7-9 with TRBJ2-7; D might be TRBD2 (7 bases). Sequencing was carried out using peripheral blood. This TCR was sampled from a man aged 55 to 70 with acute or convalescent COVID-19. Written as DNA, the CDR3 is TGTGCCAGCAGCTCCCTAAAGGGCGGGGGCCAATTCTCCTACGAGCAGTACTTC. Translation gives CASSSLKGGGQFSYEQYF.